The next 30 T cell receptor beta chains were all read from a single sample in a study of blood T cell repertoires in COVID-19. This table comes from immunoSEQ multiplex PCR, and its TCRdb copy is limited to in-frame clones, with some not included. Among 200,000 to 250,000 clones listed, 80% to 85% were seen once. The sequenced sample was PBMCs or T cells enriched from blood (not recorded which). The receptors shown here come from a woman between 40 and 50 years old who had recovered from COVID-19.

V usage is TRBV7-3 and J usage is TRBJ2-2; possible D gene TRBD1, 5 bases. V was cut by 3 bases and J by 1 base, with 6 bases left in between. The germline CDR1 and CDR2 sequences are SGHTA and FQGTGA. The CDR3 has 14 residues. CDR3 loop: CASSLGLNTGELFF. The DNA of the CDR3 is TGTGCCAGCAGCTTGGGGCTGAACACCGGGGAGCTGTTTTTT.

The V call is TRBV6-1, the J call TRBJ1-3; D unclear. Germline V gene sequence: CDR1 MNHNS, CDR2 SASEGT. V was clipped by 3 bases and J by 0 bases, with 9 bases between them. This CDR3 contains 15 residues. CDR3 nucleotide sequence: TGTGCCAGCAGTGACAGCGATCACTCTGGAAACACCATATATTTT. Translated: CASSDSDHSGNTIYF.

The V and J genes are TRBV11-2 and TRBJ2-7; TRBD2 agrees at 11 bases. Germline-derived CDR1 and CDR2 are SGHAT and FQNNGV. V was clipped by 1 base and J by 3 bases; unmatched bases: 5. This CDR3 is 16 amino acids long. CDR3 nucleotide sequence: TGTGCCAGCAGCTTAGGGGGACTAGCGGATCGCTACGAGCAGTACTTC. This encodes CASSLGGLADRYEQYF.

This clone was counted at least ten times. This chain connects TRBV3-1 (or the pseudogene TRBV3-2) to TRBJ2-7; TRBD1 matches at 7 bases. This CDR3 is built from 11 residues. CDR1 is LGHDT, CDR2 YNNKEL, per germline (reference sequence). With V trimmed by 1 base and J by 11 bases, 2 bases remained unmatched. CDR3: CASSQGDSEYF. The CDR3, as DNA: TGTGCCAGCAGCCAAGGGGACAGTGAGTACTTC.

The table lists this clone with a count of one. The J gene is TRBJ2-1, the V gene TRBV4-2; D is undetermined. V gave up 2 bases and J gave up 4 bases, with 3 bases separating them. Germline values: CDR1 LGHNA, CDR2 YNFKEQ. The CDR3 is made up of 12 amino acids. CDR3 sequence: CASSQPYNEQFF. The CDR3 DNA follows: TGTGCCAGCAGCCAACCGTACAATGAGCAGTTCTTC.

V usage is TRBV9 and J usage is TRBJ1-4; D ambiguous. V was cut by 0 bases and J by 5 bases, with 8 bases left in between. The CDR3 runs 14 residues. CDR1 and CDR2 from the germline V gene are SGDLS and YYNGEE. The CDR3 DNA follows: TGTGCCAGCAGCGTAGAGTGGGCAAATGAAAAACTGTTTTTT. This gives the protein CASSVEWANEKLFF.

This chain uses TRBV5-5 with TRBJ2-7, with TRBD1 as a possible D gene (7 bases). There are 15 residues in the CDR3. Germline lookup yields CDR1 SGHKS and CDR2 YYEKEE (reference sequence). The V gene lost 4 bases and the J gene lost 2 bases, with 16 bases spanning the gap. The CDR3 loop reads CASSPRTGLTYEQYF. CDR3 DNA sequence: TGTGCCAGCAGCCCCCGGACAGGACTAACCTACGAGCAGTACTTC.

The chain couples TRBV10-1 to TRBJ2-1; 7 bases are a match to TRBD2. The V gene's germline CDR1 is WNHNN and CDR2 SYGVQD (reference sequence). V shed 4 bases and J 2 bases; nucleotides not matched to a gene: 5. CDR3 length: 15 residues. The CDR3 loop is CASSGGLAAYNEQFF. CDR3 nucleotide sequence: TGCGCCAGCAGTGGGGGTCTAGCGGCCTACAATGAGCAGTTCTTC.

This clone has only one observation. This chain joins TRBV25-1 and TRBJ2-1, with 7 bases identical to TRBD1. The CDR3 extends over 13 amino acids. V shed 6 bases, J shed 6 bases, and the junction held 5 bases outside the gene matches. Germline V gene data show CDR1 as MGHDK and CDR2 as SYGVNS. CDR3 DNA: TGTGCCAGCAGGACAGGGTCCGCCAATGAGCAGTTCTTC. Protein: CASRTGSANEQFF.

This clone was detected ten times or more. This sequence joins TRBV11-3 and TRBJ1-2; D is possibly TRBD1 (6 bases). The CDR3 contains 13 residues. V was clipped by 5 bases and J by 3 bases, with 10 bases between them. Germline values: CDR1 SGHNT, CDR2 YENEEA. CDR3 nucleotide sequence: TGTGCCAGCAGCATGAGACAGGACTATGGCTACACCTTC. Amino acids: CASSMRQDYGYTF.

This clone was detected only once. The chain is built from TRBV5-6 and TRBJ1-2; 7 nucleotides agree with TRBD1. The CDR3 covers 15 residues. CDR1 and CDR2 (germline): SGHDT, YYEEEE. J gave up 5 bases and V 0 bases, and 7 bases lay outside the gene matches. CDR3 sequence (DNA): TGTGCCAGCAGCTTGGTCAGACAGGGCCCGTATGGCTACACCTTC. It specifies CASSLVRQGPYGYTF. The full variable domain, rest sourced from reference TRBV5-6 and TRBJ1-2, is DAGVTQSPTHLIKTRGQQVTLRCSPKSGHDTVSWYQQALGQGPQFIFQYYEEEERQRGNFPDRFSGHQFPNYSSELNVNALLLGDSALYLCASSLVRQGPYGYTFGSGTRLTVV.

The rearrangement uses TRBV6-1 and TRBJ2-2; 7 nucleotides match TRBD1. This CDR3 has 15 amino acids. CDR1 is MNHNS, CDR2 SASEGT, per germline. Germline trimming cut 1 base from V and 1 base from J; bases unmatched to any gene: 0. DNA for the CDR3: TGTGCCAGCAGTGAAGGGACAGGGAACACCGGGGAGCTGTTTTTT. Protein sequence: CASSEGTGNTGELFF.

The chain couples TRBV30 to TRBJ2-6; no clear D. This CDR3 region has 16 residues. Per the germline V gene, CDR1 is GTSNPN and CDR2 is SVGIG (reference sequence). V was shortened by 0 bases and J by 0 bases, with 9 bases between the two germline ends. This CDR3 reads CAWSVLSNSGANVLTF. The CDR3 region has the DNA TGTGCCTGGAGTGTACTATCGAACTCTGGGGCCAACGTCCTGACTTTC.

This sequence joins TRBV24-1 and TRBJ2-5; D gene unclear. The CDR3 consists of 15 residues. V lost 4 bases and J 1 base, leaving 12 bases between the germline ends. Germline V CDR1 and CDR2: KGHDR, SFDVKD. The CDR3 loop reads CATSDLNGPQETQYF. CDR3 in DNA: TGTGCCACCAGTGACTTGAATGGGCCCCAAGAGACCCAGTACTTC.

The chain links TRBV18 to TRBJ2-2; 11 bases fit TRBD2. With V trimmed by 3 bases and J by 7 bases, 1 base remained unmatched. Germline assignment: CDR1 KGHSH and CDR2 LQKENI. This CDR3 is 14 amino acids long. CDR3 amino acids: CASSPGLAVGELFF. DNA for the CDR3: TGTGCCAGCTCACCGGGACTAGCGGTCGGGGAGCTGTTTTTT.

CDR3 sequence reads: CASSFTAGPTYNEQFF. The DNA of the CDR3 is TGCGCCAGCAGCTTTACGGCGGGCCCTACCTACAATGAGCAGTTCTTC. The chain has TRBV5-1 and TRBJ2-1, with D possibly TRBD2 on 5 matching bases. V lost 2 bases, J lost 2 bases, and 14 bases lay in between. CDR1 is SGHRS and CDR2 is YFSETQ in the germline V gene. The CDR3 has 16 residues.

The chain is built from TRBV4-1 and TRBJ1-6; 8 bases agree with TRBD1. CDR3 length: 14 residues. In germline, CDR1 is MGHRA, CDR2 YSYEKL. V lost 6 bases, J lost 10 bases, and 8 bases stayed unmatched. CDR3 coding DNA: TGCGCCAGCAGACGGACAGGGAGAGGCTCACCCCTCCACTTT. Protein sequence: CASRRTGRGSPLHF.

The chain carries TRBV2 and TRBJ2-4; 8 nucleotides align to TRBD1. The junction had 8 bases not matched to a gene; V was cut back by 4 bases and J by 6 bases. The length of the CDR3 is 15 residues. Germline V gives CDR1 SNHLY, CDR2 FYNNEI. The CDR3 DNA sequence: TGTGCCAGCAGTGGATGGGACAGGAGCCTAAACATTCAGTACTTC. Translated: CASSGWDRSLNIQYF.

This chain links TRBV6-2 or TRBV6-3 with TRBJ1-2, with D possibly matching TRBD1 (5 bases). The V and J ends lost 0 bases and 6 bases respectively, with 14 bases between them. Germline V lookup: CDR1 MNHEY, CDR2 SVGEGT. The CDR3 extends over 15 amino acids. The CDR3 region is CASSYSPIGGNGYTF. CDR3 DNA sequence: TGTGCCAGCAGTTACTCCCCGATCGGGGGGAATGGCTACACCTTC.

J is TRBJ2-2 and V is TRBV18, with 7 bases aligning to TRBD1. V shed 5 bases, J shed 0 bases, and the junction held 3 bases outside the gene matches. The CDR3 is made up of 15 amino acids. The germline V gene has CDR1 KGHSH and CDR2 LQKENI. CDR3 amino acids: CASSRGQANTGELFF. CDR3 nucleotide sequence: TGTGCCAGCTCAAGAGGACAGGCGAACACCGGGGAGCTGTTTTTT.

In its sample, this clone was seen once. The chain uses TRBV4-1 and TRBJ1-6; no clear D. The V end lost 3 bases, the J end lost 7 bases, and 16 bases lay between the germline ends. CDR3 length: 16 amino acids. The germline CDR1 and CDR2 sequences are MGHRA and YSYEKL. CDR3: CASSQSSGRGNSPLHF. The CDR3 nucleotides are TGCGCCAGCAGCCAGTCTTCCGGCCGCGGAAATTCACCCCTCCACTTT.

This chain links TRBV25-1 with TRBJ1-1; D is unresolved. This CDR3 is 14 amino acids long. Per germline, CDR1 MGHDK and CDR2 SYGVNS. The V end lost 1 base, the J end lost 6 bases, and 12 bases lay between the germline ends. The CDR3 spells CASSELDISAEAFF. Here the CDR3 DNA reads TGTGCCAGCAGTGAATTAGACATTTCAGCTGAAGCTTTCTTT.

The chain couples TRBV11-3 to TRBJ1-1; tentative D call: TRBD1 (5 bases). The germline CDR1 and CDR2 sequences are SGHNT and YENEEA. The CDR3 loop spans 13 amino acids. V was pared by 6 bases and J by 4 bases, with 12 bases between. This CDR3 reads CASRPLTATEAFF. In DNA form, the CDR3 reads TGTGCCAGCAGGCCACTGACAGCCACTGAAGCTTTCTTT.

The CDR3 sequence is CASSPGGNYGYTF. The CDR3 DNA reads TGTGCCAGCAGCCCAGGGGGCAACTATGGCTACACCTTC. The chain joins TRBV28 to TRBJ1-2; TRBD1 matches at 8 bases. CDR1 and CDR2 (germline): MDHEN, SYDVKM. J gave up 2 bases and V 6 bases, and 2 bases lay outside the gene matches. The CDR3 consists of 13 residues.

This clone was counted a single time. The V call is TRBV5-6, the J call TRBJ2-1; 13 bases align to TRBD2. Germline V lookup: CDR1 SGHDT, CDR2 YYEEEE. The CDR3 loop spans 15 amino acids. V lost 3 bases and J lost 7; bases outside the gene matches: 4. CDR3 sequence: CASSYGTSGINEQFF. CDR3 DNA: TGTGCCAGCAGCTATGGGACTAGCGGGATTAATGAGCAGTTCTTC.

This chain links TRBV5-1 with TRBJ2-3; 7 positions agree with TRBD2. The CDR3 contains 14 residues. Germline V gives CDR1 SGHRS, CDR2 YFSETQ. V lost 7 bases, J lost 6 bases, and 11 bases stayed unmatched. The CDR3 is CASSPPAGVDTQYF. For the CDR3, the DNA is TGCGCCAGCTCGCCGCCGGCGGGAGTGGATACGCAGTATTTT.

The CDR3 bases are TGTGCCTGGAGTGTGCAGGGCACTGAAGCTTTCTTT. Its protein is CAWSVQGTEAFF. This chain joins TRBV30 and TRBJ1-1; maybe TRBD1 (5 bases). From germline, CDR1 is GTSNPN and CDR2 SVGIG (reference sequence). The V end lost 0 bases, the J end lost 4 bases, and 6 bases lay between the germline ends. The CDR3 has 12 amino acids.

This chain uses TRBV5-6 with TRBJ2-7; 15 positions agree with TRBD2. Trimming took 4 bases from V and 11 from J; bases not matched to a gene: 4. There are 13 residues in the CDR3. The germline CDR1 and CDR2 sequences are SGHDT and YYEEEE. CDR3 in amino acids: CASSGLAGGPKYF. DNA for the CDR3: TGTGCCAGCAGCGGACTAGCGGGAGGGCCTAAGTACTTC.

As DNA, the CDR3 is TGTGCCAGCAGCTCCCAAGCGCGAGGGATAGATACGCAGTATTTT. Translated: CASSSQARGIDTQYF. The V call is TRBV7-2, the J call TRBJ2-3, with D possibly TRBD2 on 5 matching bases. Germline CDR1 SGHTA, CDR2 FQGNSA. With 4 bases removed from V and 5 bases from J, the gap between germline ends came to 16 bases. The length of the CDR3 is 15 residues.

The chain combines TRBV4-1 with TRBJ1-4; 7 bases align to TRBD1. J gave up 10 bases and V 6 bases, and 17 bases lay outside the gene matches. The CDR3 contains 16 residues. Per germline, CDR1 MGHRA and CDR2 YSYEKL. CDR3 loop: CASRPLHRGVKGKLFF. The CDR3 region has the DNA TGCGCCAGCAGACCACTACACAGGGGAGTTAAGGGAAAACTGTTTTTT.